The rows below give T cell receptor beta chains drawn from one sample of a study of blood T cell repertoires in COVID-19. The protocol was immunoSEQ multiplex PCR, while the TCRdb copy is restricted to in-frame clones and leaves out a portion. The sample comprises 250,000 to 350,000 clones, about nine tenths of which are singletons, and 2.5% to 3.5% rests with the top ten. Sequenced: peripheral blood. All receptors derive from a woman aged 25 to 39 with active or convalescent COVID-19. Each CDR3 is given with its conserved first and last residue. D genes are given only for firm matches. Clone size is given for some rows only: seen once, a few or many times, or a class if the clone is expanded.

cdr3_nt: TGTGCCAGCAGTATGACAGGGGGCGTCGATATCACTGAAGCTTTCTTT; cdr3_aa: CASSMTGGVDITEAFF; cdr3_length: 16; v_call: TRBV28; d_call: TRBD1; j_call: TRBJ1-1; clone_size: once
cdr3_nt: TGTGCCAGCAAAGTCGGACAGGGTGTAGCCTACGAGCAGTACTTC; cdr3_aa: CASKVGQGVAYEQYF; cdr3_length: 15; v_call: TRBV6-5; d_call: TRBD1; j_call: TRBJ2-7; clone_size: NA
cdr3_nt: TGCGCCAGCAGCCCACTAGCGGGGGGAGGGGATGAGCAGTTCTTC; cdr3_aa: CASSPLAGGGDEQFF; cdr3_length: 15; v_call: TRBV5-1; d_call: TRBD2; j_call: TRBJ2-1; clone_size: once
cdr3_nt: TGTGCCAGCAGCATGGGACAGGGGAATCAGCCCCAGCATTTT; cdr3_aa: CASSMGQGNQPQHF; cdr3_length: 14; v_call: TRBV7-6; d_call: TRBD1; j_call: TRBJ1-5; clone_size: few
cdr3_nt: TGTGCCAGCAGCCAAGATCAGTCGCGGGGGGGGCGGATCACAGATACGCAGTATTTT; cdr3_aa: CASSQDQSRGGRITDTQYF; cdr3_length: 19; v_call: TRBV3-1/TRBV3-2; d_call: TRBD2; j_call: TRBJ2-3; clone_size: NA
cdr3_nt: TGTGCCAGCAGCTTTAGACAGGGGGACGGGGAGCTGTTTTTT; cdr3_aa: CASSFRQGDGELFF; cdr3_length: 14; v_call: TRBV7-9; d_call: TRBD1; j_call: TRBJ2-2; clone_size: NA
cdr3_nt: TGCGCCAGCAGCCAAGTCCTCCGGGAAGGAATCTACGAGCAGTACTTC; cdr3_aa: CASSQVLREGIYEQYF; cdr3_length: 16; v_call: TRBV4-3; d_call: NA; j_call: TRBJ2-7; clone_size: NA
cdr3_nt: TGTGCCAGCAGCTCGGACAGGTCCCCTTACAATGAGCAGTTCTTC; cdr3_aa: CASSSDRSPYNEQFF; cdr3_length: 15; v_call: TRBV5-4; d_call: TRBD1; j_call: TRBJ2-1; clone_size: NA
cdr3_nt: TGTGCCAGCAGACTAGATCCCAACGCCGGGGAGCTGTTTTTT; cdr3_aa: CASRLDPNAGELFF; cdr3_length: 14; v_call: TRBV7-3; d_call: NA; j_call: TRBJ2-2; clone_size: once
cdr3_nt: TGTGCCAGCAGCTTACGGGAAAACAATGAGCAGTTCTTC; cdr3_aa: CASSLRENNEQFF; cdr3_length: 13; v_call: TRBV7-8; d_call: NA; j_call: TRBJ2-1; clone_size: NA
cdr3_nt: TGCGCCAGCAGCCAAGCTCAGGGAGGGTTCGGATCCTACAATGAGCAGTTCTTC; cdr3_aa: CASSQAQGGFGSYNEQFF; cdr3_length: 18; v_call: TRBV4-3; d_call: TRBD2; j_call: TRBJ2-1; clone_size: NA
cdr3_nt: TGTGCCAGCAGTGTCTTGGGACAGTCCTCCTACGAGCAGTACTTC; cdr3_aa: CASSVLGQSSYEQYF; cdr3_length: 15; v_call: TRBV2; d_call: TRBD1; j_call: TRBJ2-7; clone_size: NA
cdr3_nt: TGTGCCACCAGTGATTTGTGGCAGAACTATGGCTACACCTTC; cdr3_aa: CATSDLWQNYGYTF; cdr3_length: 14; v_call: TRBV24-1; d_call: NA; j_call: TRBJ1-2; clone_size: NA
cdr3_nt: TGCGCCAGCAGCTTGAATATCGGGACAATCTACGAGCAGTACTTC; cdr3_aa: CASSLNIGTIYEQYF; cdr3_length: 15; v_call: TRBV5-1; d_call: NA; j_call: TRBJ2-7; clone_size: NA
cdr3_nt: TGTGCCAGCAGTTCACTTTATAGCACAGATACGCAGTATTTT; cdr3_aa: CASSSLYSTDTQYF; cdr3_length: 14; v_call: TRBV28; d_call: NA; j_call: TRBJ2-3; clone_size: NA
cdr3_nt: TGTGCCAGCAGCTTCCGCAGGGGAGTTGAAAAACTGTTTTTT; cdr3_aa: CASSFRRGVEKLFF; cdr3_length: 14; v_call: TRBV13; d_call: NA; j_call: TRBJ1-4; clone_size: NA
cdr3_nt: TGCGCCAGCTCTCGGGGTGGGCAAGAGACCCAGTACTTC; cdr3_aa: CASSRGGQETQYF; cdr3_length: 13; v_call: TRBV5-1; d_call: NA; j_call: TRBJ2-5; clone_size: NA
cdr3_nt: TGTGCCAGCAGTCCCCAGGGAAGAGGCTACACCTTC; cdr3_aa: CASSPQGRGYTF; cdr3_length: 12; v_call: TRBV7-9; d_call: NA; j_call: TRBJ1-2; clone_size: NA
cdr3_nt: TGTGCCAGTGCGGGGGGGGAATTAAACTACGAGCAGTACTTC; cdr3_aa: CASAGGELNYEQYF; cdr3_length: 14; v_call: TRBV7-2; d_call: TRBD2; j_call: TRBJ2-7; clone_size: few
cdr3_nt: TGTGCCAGCAGCTTAATGAGGGACACCGGGGAGCTGTTTTTT; cdr3_aa: CASSLMRDTGELFF; cdr3_length: 14; v_call: TRBV7-9; d_call: NA; j_call: TRBJ2-2; clone_size: few
cdr3_nt: TGTGCCAGCAGCTTAGATCTGTCAGCGGGGGGGGTGCTAGCCAAAAACATTCAGTACTTC; cdr3_aa: CASSLDLSAGGVLAKNIQYF; cdr3_length: 20; v_call: TRBV7-8; d_call: TRBD2; j_call: TRBJ2-4; clone_size: NA
cdr3_nt: TGTGCCAGCAGCACCCGGGATCTTCACACCGGGGAGCTGTTTTTT; cdr3_aa: CASSTRDLHTGELFF; cdr3_length: 15; v_call: TRBV9; d_call: NA; j_call: TRBJ2-2; clone_size: NA
cdr3_nt: TGTGCCACCAAGGACAGTACAGATACGCAGTATTTT; cdr3_aa: CATKDSTDTQYF; cdr3_length: 12; v_call: TRBV24-1; d_call: NA; j_call: TRBJ2-3; clone_size: NA
cdr3_nt: TGTGCCAGCAGCTCCTCCTGGACAGCTTACTATGGCTACACCTTC; cdr3_aa: CASSSSWTAYYGYTF; cdr3_length: 15; v_call: TRBV6-2/TRBV6-3; d_call: NA; j_call: TRBJ1-2; clone_size: NA
cdr3_nt: TGTGCCAGCAGTGAAGCGCAATCGGGGTACTACGAGCAGTACTTC; cdr3_aa: CASSEAQSGYYEQYF; cdr3_length: 15; v_call: TRBV6-1; d_call: NA; j_call: TRBJ2-7; clone_size: NA
cdr3_nt: TGTGCTAGCAGCTTAGCGGAACAGGTTAACACCGGGGAGCTGTTTTTT; cdr3_aa: CASSLAEQVNTGELFF; cdr3_length: 16; v_call: TRBV7-7; d_call: NA; j_call: TRBJ2-2; clone_size: NA
cdr3_nt: TGTGCCAGCAATCGGGACAGAGGGAGTTCACCCCTCCACTTT; cdr3_aa: CASNRDRGSSPLHF; cdr3_length: 14; v_call: TRBV2; d_call: TRBD1; j_call: TRBJ1-6; clone_size: NA
cdr3_nt: TGTGCCAGCAACAGGGACAGGGGGCAAGAGACCCAGTACTTC; cdr3_aa: CASNRDRGQETQYF; cdr3_length: 14; v_call: TRBV6-5; d_call: TRBD1; j_call: TRBJ2-5; clone_size: NA
cdr3_nt: TGTGCCAGCAGCGCTGAGGGGGGGCCCGGAGATACGCAGTATTTT; cdr3_aa: CASSAEGGPGDTQYF; cdr3_length: 15; v_call: TRBV9; d_call: NA; j_call: TRBJ2-3; clone_size: NA
cdr3_nt: TGTGCCACCAGCTATAACAGGGGTCCAGGAGATACGCAGTATTTT; cdr3_aa: CATSYNRGPGDTQYF; cdr3_length: 15; v_call: TRBV15; d_call: TRBD1; j_call: TRBJ2-3; clone_size: NA
cdr3_nt: TGTGCCACCTCCGGACCGGGGGGGAATATATATGAGCAGTTCTTC; cdr3_aa: CATSGPGGNIYEQFF; cdr3_length: 15; v_call: TRBV15; d_call: TRBD2; j_call: TRBJ2-1; clone_size: once
cdr3_nt: TGTGCCACCAGCCAAGGGACAGGGGGGTTAAACAATGAGCAGTTCTTC; cdr3_aa: CATSQGTGGLNNEQFF; cdr3_length: 16; v_call: TRBV15; d_call: TRBD1; j_call: TRBJ2-1; clone_size: NA
cdr3_nt: TGTGCCAGCAGCTTAGTAGGCGGGGGGGAAGAGACCCAGTACTTC; cdr3_aa: CASSLVGGGEETQYF; cdr3_length: 15; v_call: TRBV7-6; d_call: TRBD2; j_call: TRBJ2-5; clone_size: NA
cdr3_nt: TGTGCCACCAGTGATTTGGGCGGGGGCAGTTATGGCTACACCTTC; cdr3_aa: CATSDLGGGSYGYTF; cdr3_length: 15; v_call: TRBV24-1; d_call: NA; j_call: TRBJ1-2; clone_size: NA
cdr3_nt: TGTGCCAGCAGTCCCCCAGGACAGGGCACAGATACGCAGTATTTT; cdr3_aa: CASSPPGQGTDTQYF; cdr3_length: 15; v_call: TRBV28; d_call: TRBD1; j_call: TRBJ2-3; clone_size: NA
cdr3_nt: TGTGCCAGCAGTTTCTTGATGGGGGGAACTTTCTTT; cdr3_aa: CASSFLMGGTFF; cdr3_length: 12; v_call: TRBV28; d_call: NA; j_call: TRBJ1-1; clone_size: NA
cdr3_nt: TGTGCCAGCAGCTTAGTCCGGACTAGCGGGCCCCACACAGATACGCAGTATTTT; cdr3_aa: CASSLVRTSGPHTDTQYF; cdr3_length: 18; v_call: TRBV7-2; d_call: TRBD2; j_call: TRBJ2-3; clone_size: NA
cdr3_nt: TGTGCCAGCAGTTGGACAGGGGGGCTAACGCAGTATTTT; cdr3_aa: CASSWTGGLTQYF; cdr3_length: 13; v_call: TRBV6-6; d_call: TRBD1; j_call: TRBJ2-3; clone_size: NA
cdr3_nt: TGTGCCAGCAGCCGGTCGTCTAGCGGGGGTTCCGACGAGCAGTACTTC; cdr3_aa: CASSRSSSGGSDEQYF; cdr3_length: 16; v_call: TRBV2; d_call: TRBD2; j_call: TRBJ2-7; clone_size: NA
cdr3_nt: TGTGCCAGCAGTGTTCTAGCGGGGGCCGGGGATGAGCAGTTCTTC; cdr3_aa: CASSVLAGAGDEQFF; cdr3_length: 15; v_call: TRBV2; d_call: TRBD2; j_call: TRBJ2-1; clone_size: NA
cdr3_nt: TGTGCCAGCCATGAACAGGGGGCGAGTACTGAAGCTTTCTTT; cdr3_aa: CASHEQGASTEAFF; cdr3_length: 14; v_call: TRBV6-6; d_call: TRBD1; j_call: TRBJ1-1; clone_size: NA
cdr3_nt: TGTGCCAGCAGTTCGAGCGGGACAGGGTATGAGCAGTTCTTC; cdr3_aa: CASSSSGTGYEQFF; cdr3_length: 14; v_call: TRBV6-2/TRBV6-3; d_call: TRBD1; j_call: TRBJ2-1; clone_size: once